Sequencing of this T cell receptor beta chain was carried out in a study of early stage breast cancer tumors. Across the whole study: Most invasive tumors, twelve of 16, were ER+/PR+/HER2-. Study-wide points: Chain pairing and CD4, CD8 or FOXP3 expression were not captured. Comparing each tissue with blood distinguished tumor from normal in about 85% of the 16 patients.

V was shortened by 6 bases and J by 3 bases, with 17 bases between the two germline ends. Germline V CDR1 and CDR2: MDHEN, SYDVKM. The CDR3 has 15 residues. Comments on this clone: Its specificity is not known.

Assay used: immunoSEQ multiplex PCR; TCRdb lists only in-frame clones, some missing. The sample records about 50,000 clones, approximately 78% being singletons. Sequencing was done on a sample of blood. The receptor comes from a person aged 35-49 years with breast cancer. V usage is TRBV28 and J usage is TRBJ1-1, with D possibly TRBD1 on 6 matching bases. This CDR3 is CASSGATRGDTEAFF. The CDR3 DNA reads as TGTGCCAGCAGCGGAGCGACCAGGGGAGACACTGAAGCTTTCTTT.